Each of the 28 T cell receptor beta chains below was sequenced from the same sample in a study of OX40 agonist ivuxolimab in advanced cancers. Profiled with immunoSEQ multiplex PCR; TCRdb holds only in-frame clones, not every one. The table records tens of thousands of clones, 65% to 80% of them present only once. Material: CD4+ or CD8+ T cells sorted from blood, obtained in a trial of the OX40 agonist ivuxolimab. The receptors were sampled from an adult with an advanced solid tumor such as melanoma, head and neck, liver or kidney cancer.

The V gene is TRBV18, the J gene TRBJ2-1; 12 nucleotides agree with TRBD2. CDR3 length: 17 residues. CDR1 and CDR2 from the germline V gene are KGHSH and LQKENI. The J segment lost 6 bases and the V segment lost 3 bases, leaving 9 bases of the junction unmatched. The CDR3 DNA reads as TGTGCCAGCTCACCGCCCCTAGGACTAGCGGGGATCAATGAGCAGTTCTTC. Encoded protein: CASSPPLGLAGINEQFF.

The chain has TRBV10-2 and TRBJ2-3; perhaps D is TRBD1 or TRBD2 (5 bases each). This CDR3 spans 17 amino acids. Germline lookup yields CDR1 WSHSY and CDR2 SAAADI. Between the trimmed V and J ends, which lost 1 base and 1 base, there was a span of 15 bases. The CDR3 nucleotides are TGCGCCAGCAGTGAGTTGGTCTATGGGGGTCGCACAGATACGCAGTATTTT. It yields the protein CASSELVYGGRTDTQYF.

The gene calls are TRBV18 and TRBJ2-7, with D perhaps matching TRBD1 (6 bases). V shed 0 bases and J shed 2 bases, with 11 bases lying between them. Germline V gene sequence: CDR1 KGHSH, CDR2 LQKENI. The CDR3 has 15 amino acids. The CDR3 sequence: CASSPPVAGAYEQYF. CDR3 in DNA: TGTGCCAGCTCACCACCGGTGGCAGGGGCCTACGAGCAGTACTTC.

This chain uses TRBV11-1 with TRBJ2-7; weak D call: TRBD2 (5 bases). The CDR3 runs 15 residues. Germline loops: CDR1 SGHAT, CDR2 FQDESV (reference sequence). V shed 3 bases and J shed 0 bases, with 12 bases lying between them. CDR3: CASSFITGISYEQYF. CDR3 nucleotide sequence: TGTGCCAGCAGCTTTATAACCGGGATCTCCTACGAGCAGTACTTC.

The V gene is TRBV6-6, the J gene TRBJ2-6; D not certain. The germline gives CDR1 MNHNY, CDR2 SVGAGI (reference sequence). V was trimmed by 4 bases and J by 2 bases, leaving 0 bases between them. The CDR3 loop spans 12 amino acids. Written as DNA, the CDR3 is TGTGCCAGCAGTTCTGGGGCCAACGTCCTGACTTTC. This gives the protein CASSSGANVLTF.

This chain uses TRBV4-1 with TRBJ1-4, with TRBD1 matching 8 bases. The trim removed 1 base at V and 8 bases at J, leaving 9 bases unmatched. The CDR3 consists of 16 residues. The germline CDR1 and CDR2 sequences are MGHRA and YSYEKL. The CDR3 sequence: CASSQGAGQGSEKLFF. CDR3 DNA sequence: TGCGCCAGCAGCCAAGGAGCAGGACAGGGATCCGAAAAACTGTTTTTT.

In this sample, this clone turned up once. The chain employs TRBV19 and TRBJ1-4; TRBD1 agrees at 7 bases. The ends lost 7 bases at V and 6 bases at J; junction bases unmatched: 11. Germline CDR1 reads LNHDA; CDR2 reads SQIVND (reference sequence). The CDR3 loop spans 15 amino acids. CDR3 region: CASKHRGLYYEKLFF. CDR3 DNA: TGTGCCAGTAAACACAGGGGACTCTATTATGAAAAACTGTTTTTT.

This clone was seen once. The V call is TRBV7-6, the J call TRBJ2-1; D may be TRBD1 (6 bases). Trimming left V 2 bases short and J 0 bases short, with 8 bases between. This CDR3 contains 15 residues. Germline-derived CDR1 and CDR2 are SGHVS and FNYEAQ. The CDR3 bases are TGTGCCAGCAGCTTAATGGGGGCCTCCTACAATGAGCAGTTCTTC. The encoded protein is CASSLMGASYNEQFF.

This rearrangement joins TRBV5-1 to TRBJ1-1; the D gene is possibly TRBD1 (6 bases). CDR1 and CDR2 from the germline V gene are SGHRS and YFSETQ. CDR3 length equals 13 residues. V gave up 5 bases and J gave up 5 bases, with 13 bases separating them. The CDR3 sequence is CASSYHQGTEAFF. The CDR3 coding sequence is TGCGCCAGCAGTTATCACCAGGGGACTGAAGCTTTCTTT.

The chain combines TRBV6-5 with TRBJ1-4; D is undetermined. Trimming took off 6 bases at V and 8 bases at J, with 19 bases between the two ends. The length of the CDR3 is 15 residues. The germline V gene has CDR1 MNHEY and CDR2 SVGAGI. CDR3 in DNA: TGTGCCAGCAGGACAACAGTACACCACGGGGAAAAACTGTTTTTT. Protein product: CASRTTVHHGEKLFF.

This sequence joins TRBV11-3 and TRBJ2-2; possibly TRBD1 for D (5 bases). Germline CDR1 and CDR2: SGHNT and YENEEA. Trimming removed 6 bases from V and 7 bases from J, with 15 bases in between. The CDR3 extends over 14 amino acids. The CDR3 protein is CASSSGSIGGELFF. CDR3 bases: TGTGCCAGCAGTTCAGGGTCAATAGGCGGGGAGCTGTTTTTT.

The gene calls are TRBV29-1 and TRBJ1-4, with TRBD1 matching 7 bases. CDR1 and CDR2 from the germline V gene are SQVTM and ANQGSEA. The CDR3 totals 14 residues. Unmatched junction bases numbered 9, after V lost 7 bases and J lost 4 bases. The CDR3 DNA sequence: TGCAGCGGGAATTTACAGGGGTATAATGAAAAACTGTTTTTT. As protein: CSGNLQGYNEKLFF. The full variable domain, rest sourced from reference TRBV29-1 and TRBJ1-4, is SAVISQKPSRDICQRGTSLTIQCQVDSQVTMMFWYRQQPGQSLTLIATANQGSEATYESGFVIDKFPISRPNLTFSTLTVSNMSPEDSSIYLCSGNLQGYNEKLFFGSGTQLSVL.

This chain's CDR3 is CASSLVAGTDTQYF. DNA of the CDR3: TGTGCCAGCAGCTTAGTAGCTGGCACAGATACGCAGTATTTT. This chain uses TRBV7-2 with TRBJ2-3, with unresolved D. This CDR3 is 14 amino acids long. Per the germline V gene, CDR1 is SGHTA and CDR2 is FQGNSA. Trimming stripped 1 base from V and 1 base from J, with 6 bases between.

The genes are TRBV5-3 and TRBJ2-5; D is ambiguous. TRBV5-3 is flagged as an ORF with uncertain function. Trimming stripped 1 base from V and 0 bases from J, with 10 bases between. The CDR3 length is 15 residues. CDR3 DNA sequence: TGTGCCAGAAGCTTGTATGAACTTAACCAAGAGACCCAGTACTTC. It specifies CARSLYELNQETQYF.

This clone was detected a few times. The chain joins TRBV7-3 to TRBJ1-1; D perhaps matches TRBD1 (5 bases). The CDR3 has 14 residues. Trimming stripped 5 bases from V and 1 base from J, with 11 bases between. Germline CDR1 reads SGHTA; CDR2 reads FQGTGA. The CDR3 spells CASSNQGGNTEAFF. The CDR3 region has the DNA TGTGCCAGCAGCAATCAGGGAGGGAACACTGAAGCTTTCTTT.

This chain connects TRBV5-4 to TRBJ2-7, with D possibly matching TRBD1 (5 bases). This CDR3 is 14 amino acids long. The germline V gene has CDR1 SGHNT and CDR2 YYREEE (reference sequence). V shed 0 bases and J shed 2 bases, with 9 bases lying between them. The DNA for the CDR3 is TGTGCCAGCAGCTTGGTGCCAGGGACCTACGAGCAGTACTTC. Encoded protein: CASSLVPGTYEQYF.

The CDR3 region is CASSVEANTGELFF. The CDR3 DNA is TGTGCCAGCAGCGTAGAGGCGAACACCGGGGAGCTGTTTTTT. The chain recombines TRBV9 with TRBJ2-2, with no clear D. CDR3 length: 14 amino acids. Trimming stripped 0 bases from V and 0 bases from J, with 3 bases between. The germline CDR1 and CDR2 sequences are SGDLS and YYNGEE.

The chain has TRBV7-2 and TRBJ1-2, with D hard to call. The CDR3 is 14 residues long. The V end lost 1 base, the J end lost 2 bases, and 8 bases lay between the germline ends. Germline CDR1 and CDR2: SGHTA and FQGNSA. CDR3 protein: CASSLDGGNYGYTF. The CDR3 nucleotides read TGTGCCAGCAGCTTAGATGGTGGGAACTATGGCTACACCTTC.

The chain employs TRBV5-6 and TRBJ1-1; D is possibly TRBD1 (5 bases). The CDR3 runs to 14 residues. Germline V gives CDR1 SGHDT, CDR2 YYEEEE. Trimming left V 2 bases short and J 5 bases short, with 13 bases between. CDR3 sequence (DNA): TGTGCCAGCAGCTTTAGGGGCGGGGGGACTGAAGCTTTCTTT. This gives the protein CASSFRGGGTEAFF.

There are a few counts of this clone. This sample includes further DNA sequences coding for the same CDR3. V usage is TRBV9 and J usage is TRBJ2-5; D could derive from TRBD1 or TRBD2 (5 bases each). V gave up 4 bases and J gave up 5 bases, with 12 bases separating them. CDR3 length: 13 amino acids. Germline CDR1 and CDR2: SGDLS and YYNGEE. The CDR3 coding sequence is TGTGCCAGCAGCCTTACCAGGGAGGAGACCCAGTACTTC. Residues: CASSLTREETQYF.

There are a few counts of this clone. CDR3 DNA sequence: TGTGCCAGCAGCTCACGCGGGACAGGGGGCCTGTACGAGCAGTACTTC. Translated: CASSSRGTGGLYEQYF. The V gene is TRBV5-5, the J gene TRBJ2-7, with 12 bases fitting TRBD1. Germline assignment: CDR1 SGHKS and CDR2 YYEKEE (reference sequence). The V segment lost 3 bases and the J segment 4 bases; nucleotides outside the gene matches: 8. The CDR3 sequence is 16 residues long.

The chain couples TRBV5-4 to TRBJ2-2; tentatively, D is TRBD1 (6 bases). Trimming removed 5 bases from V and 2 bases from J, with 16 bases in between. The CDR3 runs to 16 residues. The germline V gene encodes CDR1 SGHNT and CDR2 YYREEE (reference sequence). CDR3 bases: TGTGCCAGCAGATCCCGGACAGACGCCAACACCGGGGAGCTGTTTTTT. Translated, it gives CASRSRTDANTGELFF.

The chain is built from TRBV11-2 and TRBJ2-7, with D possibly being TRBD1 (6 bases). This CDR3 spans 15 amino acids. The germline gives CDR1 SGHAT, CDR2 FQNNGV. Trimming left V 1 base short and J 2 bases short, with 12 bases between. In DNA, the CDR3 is TGTGCCAGCAGCTTAGTTGAGTGGGGGCCCTACGAGCAGTACTTC. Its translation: CASSLVEWGPYEQYF.

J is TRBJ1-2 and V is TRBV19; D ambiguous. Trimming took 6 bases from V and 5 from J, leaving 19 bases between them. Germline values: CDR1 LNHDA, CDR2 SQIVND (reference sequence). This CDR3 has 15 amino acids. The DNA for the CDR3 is TGTGCCAGTAGCCTTAGTCTCGGTTCGGGGTATGGCTACACCTTC. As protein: CASSLSLGSGYGYTF.

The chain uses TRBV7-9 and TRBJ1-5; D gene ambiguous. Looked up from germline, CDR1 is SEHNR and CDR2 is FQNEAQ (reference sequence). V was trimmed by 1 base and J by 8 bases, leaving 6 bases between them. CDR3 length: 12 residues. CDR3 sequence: CASSLESKPQHF. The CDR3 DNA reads TGTGCCAGCAGCTTAGAATCAAAGCCCCAGCATTTT.

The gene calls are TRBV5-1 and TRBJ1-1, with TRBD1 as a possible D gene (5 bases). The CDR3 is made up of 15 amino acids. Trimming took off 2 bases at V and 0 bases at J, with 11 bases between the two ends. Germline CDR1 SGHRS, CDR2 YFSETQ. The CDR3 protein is CASSLFRDLNTEAFF. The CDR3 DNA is TGCGCCAGCAGCTTATTTAGGGACCTGAACACTGAAGCTTTCTTT.

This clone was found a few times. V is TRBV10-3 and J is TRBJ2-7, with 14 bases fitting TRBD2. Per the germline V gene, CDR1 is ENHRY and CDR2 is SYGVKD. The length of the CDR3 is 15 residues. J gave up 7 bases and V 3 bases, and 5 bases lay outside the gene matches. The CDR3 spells CAISELGTSGSEQYF. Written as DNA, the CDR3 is TGTGCCATCAGTGAACTTGGGACTAGCGGGAGTGAGCAGTACTTC.

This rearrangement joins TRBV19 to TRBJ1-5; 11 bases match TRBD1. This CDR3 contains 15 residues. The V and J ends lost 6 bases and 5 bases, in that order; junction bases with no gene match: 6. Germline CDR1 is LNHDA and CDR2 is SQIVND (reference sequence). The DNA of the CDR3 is TGTGCCAGTAGAAGGGGACAGGGGGACTATCAGCCCCAGCATTTT. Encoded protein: CASRRGQGDYQPQHF. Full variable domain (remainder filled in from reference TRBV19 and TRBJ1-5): DGGITQSPKYLFRKEGQNVTLSCEQNLNHDAMYWYRQDPGQGLRLIYYSQIVNDFQKGDIAEGYSVSREKKESFPLTVTSAQKNPTAFYLCASRRGQGDYQPQHFGDGTRLSIL.